Listed below are T cell receptor beta chains from one sample, sequenced in a study of OX40 agonist ivuxolimab in advanced cancers. Produced via immunoSEQ multiplex PCR; TCRdb's table is partial and in-frame only. The data hold roughly 67,000 clones, with about nine tenths observed a single time. Material: CD4+ or CD8+ T cells sorted from blood, obtained in a trial of the OX40 agonist ivuxolimab. The receptors here all came from an adult with an advanced solid tumor such as melanoma, head and neck, liver or kidney cancer. The CDR3 runs from the conserved cysteine through the conserved F or W. Fields, in order: J gene, V gene, CDR3 protein.

J: TRBJ2-7
V: TRBV6-5
CDR3: CASSPSSYEQYF

J: TRBJ1-3
V: TRBV6-5
CDR3: CASRPSTASGNTIYF

J: TRBJ2-2
V: TRBV27
CDR3: CASRVDTNFANTGELFF

J: TRBJ2-3
V: TRBV10-3
CDR3: CAISVGLMGTDTQYF

J: TRBJ1-4
V: TRBV5-1
CDR3: CASRQETGPTNEKLFF

J: TRBJ1-6
V: TRBV7-2
CDR3: CASSFRDTLHF

J: TRBJ2-5
V: TRBV19
CDR3: CASSGYGTLQETQYF

J: TRBJ1-2
V: TRBV5-1
CDR3: CASSTDISSNYGYTF

J: TRBJ1-1
V: TRBV12-5
CDR3: CASGLADRNTEAFF

J: TRBJ2-7
V: TRBV2
CDR3: CASARESYEQYF

J: TRBJ2-5
V: TRBV19
CDR3: CASSIRLASQETQYF

J: TRBJ2-1
V: TRBV10-1
CDR3: CASSENGGPYNEQFF

J: TRBJ2-2
V: TRBV5-1
CDR3: CASSLVEGDTGELFF

J: TRBJ1-2
V: TRBV5-6
CDR3: CASSLDRTGGYTF